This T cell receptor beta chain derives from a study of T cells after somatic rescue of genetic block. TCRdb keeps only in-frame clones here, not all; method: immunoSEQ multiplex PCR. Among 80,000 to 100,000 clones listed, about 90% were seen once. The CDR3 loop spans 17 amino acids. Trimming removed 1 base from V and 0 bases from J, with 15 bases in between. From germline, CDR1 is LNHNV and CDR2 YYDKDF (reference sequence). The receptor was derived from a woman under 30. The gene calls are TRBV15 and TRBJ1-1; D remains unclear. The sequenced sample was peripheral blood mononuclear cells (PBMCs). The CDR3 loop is CATSRVRTLDMNTEAFF. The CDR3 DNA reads TGTGCCACCAGCAGAGTAAGGACGTTAGACATGAACACTGAAGCTTTCTTT. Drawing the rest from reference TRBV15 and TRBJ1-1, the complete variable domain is DAMVIQNPRYQVTQFGKPVTLSCSQTLNHNVMYWYQQKSSQAPKLLFHYYDKDFNNEADTPDNFQSRRPNTSFCFLDIRSPGLGDTAMYLCATSRVRTLDMNTEAFFGQGTRLTVV.